This T cell receptor beta chain came from a study of cytomegalovirus exposure and HLA in healthy donors (dated by TCRdb to 2017 to 2019). Regarding the complete study: According to an earlier analysis of around 600 of the donors, about 170 million T cells yielded roughly 100 million unique TCR beta sequences and about 300 Gb of sequence data. Roughly 300 gigabases of sequencing data and some 85 million unique TCR sequences were included in an early release covering about 620 HLA-typed donors. Of the roughly 400 genotyped donors, 75% to 85% were placed in the genetic ancestry cluster associated with self-reported Caucasian donors. The study aimed to test whether signatures of past pathogen exposure could be identified by cataloging public T cell receptors. The T cell repertoires of 670 or so subjects were profiled by immunosequencing and related to cytomegalovirus serostatus. In addition to the first cohort of 650 to 750 subjects, a separate validation cohort of approximately 130 different subjects was used. High-throughput TCR immunosequencing, statistical association of individual TCRs with disease status, and machine learning were combined to predict cytomegalovirus infection status. A later analysis re-examined previously published TCR beta repertoires from about 700 donors and added high-resolution HLA genotyping to investigate patterns of TCR occurrence. In the later analysis, no new phenotypic data were used to find candidate immune exposures; instead, reliance was placed on TCR beta sequences and their occurrence across donors. An earlier analysis of 587 of the donors used high-throughput TCR beta sequencing to judge whether each TCR beta V gene segment behaved as functional or pseudogenic. Donor age, sex, ethnicity and CMV serostatus were collected together with the repertoire data. In a later genetic analysis, genome-wide SNP genotypes for about 55% of the roughly 700 donors were used, and that subset was treated as a discovery cohort. Every repertoire in the discovery cohort had been generated on one and the same sequencing platform. Class I and class II HLA loci were covered by the typing at four-digit resolution. Typing coverage differed by locus: A, B, C, DRB1 and DQB1 were typed in roughly 620-630 donors, DQA1 in about 500, DPA1 in approximately 610, and DPB1 in 400 to 490. Because of strong linkage in the cohort, roughly five DR-DQ haplotypes were treated as single units for association and clustering. Across about 370 genotyped donors of the cohort, an average of roughly 230,000 unique TCR beta nucleotide sequences per donor were sequenced, and roughly a sixth of those sequences were non-productive.

Overall results and qualifications from the work: The authors suggested that the approach could potentially be extended to other disease states and immunological phenotypes. A further reported finding was that TCR beta sequences accurately predicted the HLA-A and HLA-B alleles for most subjects in the first cohort. A later analysis found that most CMV-associated TCR beta chains appeared HLA-restricted, with HLA associations seemingly driven largely by CMV exposure. A cluster of highly shared sequence variants was judged likely to represent a technical artifact of the sequencing pipeline. In vitro tests confirmed that a few of the cytomegalovirus-associated TCR beta chains recognize cytomegalovirus antigens. A later analysis associated 15,000 to 20,000 TCR beta sequences with specific HLA alleles at a false discovery rate of 0.05. Strong co-occurrence of HLA alleles, especially DR and DQ, made assigning TCR associations to individual alleles difficult. The study gave a list of about 160 TCR beta chains associated with cytomegalovirus. In this cohort, only TCR beta chains were sequenced, and detectable features were limited by the absence of alpha or paired-chain data. Correlated functional status among segregating V segments might reflect linkage disequilibrium, but an unknown experimental factor could not be ruled out. Seventeen rarely observed V segments, including chromosome 9 orphons, were excluded from the earlier analysis of several hundred of the donors because counts were too low. V-gene and J-gene trimming of TCR beta chains was associated with a missense DCLRE1C variant in a later genetic analysis, and the association was replicated in an independent cohort. In a later analysis, TCR association rates were found to vary across HLA loci, with the most associated TCRs seen for DRB1 alleles and the fewest for HLA-C alleles. Most TCR sequences were seen in very few donors, while some public TCRs were found in many individuals. Because HLA typing was missing for some donors at each locus, association tests included only the typed subset. Broadly in line with IMGT annotations, most TCR beta V segments showed up in productive rearrangements about 87% or about 30% of the time in an earlier analysis of around 600 of the donors. The classifier was reported to diagnose cytomegalovirus status with high specificity and sensitivity in both the original and validation cohorts. According to a later genetic analysis, donors in an Asian-associated ancestry cluster had fewer N-insertions in productive TCRs than the approximately 650-donor mean. Sequencing depth was assumed to be roughly uniform across donors in the presence/absence analyses, though that assumption may not hold. The 87-base-pair reads could not distinguish some IMGT-functional V segments, including TRBV6-2 and TRBV6-3, so those segments were excluded. For the cohort, immune exposure information was limited to CMV serostatus. In a later analysis, HLA-associated TCR beta chains showed more clonal expansion and lower generation probabilities than non-associated chains that were equally common. In a later analysis, several top co-occurrence clusters were reported to appear linked to parvovirus B19, influenza, CMV and Epstein-Barr virus.

The cohort consisted of hundreds of healthy bone marrow donors. At the time of sampling, every cohort member was nominally healthy, though immune exposures that went unrecorded were likely present. The donor tested CMV seropositive, placing the donor among the roughly 300 seropositive members of the cohort. Each donor provided a peripheral blood sample, and peripheral blood mononuclear cells were used for TCR beta sequencing. Genomic DNA was extracted from the blood cell samples with the Qiagen DNeasy Blood Extraction Kit. A word on this clone: Which antigen it targets is not known. No qualities accompany the bases; no much larger clone lies one base away.

Library preparation employed the immunoSEQ multiplex PCR assay. A mixture of 60 forward primers for TCR Vbeta segments and 13 reverse primers for TCR Jbeta segments was used in the multiplex PCR. The CDR3 region of rearranged TCR beta genes was amplified from genomic DNA by a multiplex PCR assay. On the Illumina HiSeq System, the amplified TCR beta libraries were sequenced as 87-base-pair reads. The study's own analysis went as follows. A later analysis tallied around 87 million unique TCR beta chains across the 700 or so repertoires, and approximately 9.9 million of those chains were shared by two or more donors. Raw reads were error-corrected and collapsed into unique sequences by a nearest-neighbor algorithm in which closely related sequences were merged to remove PCR and sequencing errors. CDR3 sequences were aligned to IMGT reference sequences to assign V, D and J gene segments. For a sequence to be retained, a match of at least six nucleotides to both a V gene segment and a J gene segment was required. A rearrangement counted as productive if the CDR3 had no stop codons and remained in frame with V and J, and every other rearrangement counted as non-productive. Following IMGT convention, CDR3 was defined as the stretch from the second conserved V-encoded cysteine up to the conserved J-encoded phenylalanine. The earlier analysis of roughly 590 of the donors excluded sequences that lacked an unambiguous match to a single V gene segment. An earlier analysis of approximately 590 of the donors classified V segments as functional when productive rearrangements were above 56.7% and as segregating when the standard deviation between donors was above 5%. A statistical classification framework was built to diagnose cytomegalovirus status from the catalog of TCR beta chain sequences. In a later analysis, TCR nucleotide sequences were compared against IMGT/GENE-DB human TR gene sequences so that V and J genes could be assigned. In a later analysis, CDR3 sequences and most-parsimonious VDJ recombination scenarios were assigned using the TCRdist pipeline. In a later analysis, each TCR beta chain was defined by its CDR3 amino acid sequence together with its V-gene family, and reads lacking a unique V-gene family were excluded. To address suspected cross-contamination and a sequencing artifact, a later analysis removed roughly 580 highly shared, low-generation-probability nucleotide sequences. In a later analysis, a clonal expansion index for each public chain was calculated from normalized within-repertoire ranks of inferred template counts. A later analysis computed generation probabilities with a VDJ recombination model fitted to out-of-frame rearrangements, and checked the results against IGoR. Hypergeometric tests were used in a later analysis to score TCR-TCR, TCR-HLA and TCR-CMV co-occurrence, with a repertoire-size bias correction applied to the TCR pairs. False discovery rates were estimated in a later analysis by permuting HLA or CMV assignments 20 times. In a later analysis, co-occurring TCRs were grouped using DBSCAN, with TCRdist sequence similarity added in when clustering inside HLA-allele-positive subsets. For co-occurrence clustering, repertoires with fewer than 30,000 or more than 120,000 public chains were excluded, along with roughly 5 repertoires with anomalous nucleotide sharing. In TCRdb, the immuneACCESS table is reduced to in-frame sequences with V and J assigned. These tables do not hold every clone; where another copy was compared, an unresolved V gene accounts for under half, and the others remain unexplained. V and J calls and clone size are given by that table; D and trimming were obtained from the DNA. This sample holds 130,000 or so clones; 77% were observed only once. The top ten hold roughly 5.2% of the sample.

Sequences SGHAT (CDR1) and FQNNGV (CDR2) are obtained from the germline V gene. Trimming accounts for 4 bases at V and 5 bases at J, while the number of junction bases matched to no gene is 17. Reading from cysteine to phenylalanine, the CDR3 counts 19 amino acids. This entry keeps only the CDR3 DNA: 57 bases, framed from base 1. Input material: PBMCs. The clonotype comes from a man in his late teens or twenties in good health and CMV-seropositive. The rearrangement joined TRBV11-2 to TRBJ1-2; 12 central bases correspond to TRBD1. CDR3 region: CASSSLFRDRGPVPYGYTF. The DNA sequence is given as TGTGCCAGCAGCTCGCTATTCCGGGACAGGGGGCCCGTGCCGTATGGCTACACCTTC.